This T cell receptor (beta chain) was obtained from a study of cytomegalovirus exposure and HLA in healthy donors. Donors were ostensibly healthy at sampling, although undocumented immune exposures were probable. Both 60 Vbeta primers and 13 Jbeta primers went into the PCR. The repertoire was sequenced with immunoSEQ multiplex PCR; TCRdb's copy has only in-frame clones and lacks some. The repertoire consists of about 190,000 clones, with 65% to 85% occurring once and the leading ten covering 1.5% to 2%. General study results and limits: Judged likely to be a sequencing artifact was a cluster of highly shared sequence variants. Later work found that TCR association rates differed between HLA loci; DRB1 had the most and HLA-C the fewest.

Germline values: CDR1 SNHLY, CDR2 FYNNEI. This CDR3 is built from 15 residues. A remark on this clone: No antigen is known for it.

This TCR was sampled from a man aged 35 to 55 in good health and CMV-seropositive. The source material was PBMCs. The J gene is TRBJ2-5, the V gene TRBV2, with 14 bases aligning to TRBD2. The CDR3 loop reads CTLGLAGVSEETQYF. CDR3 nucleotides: TGTACATTGGGACTAGCGGGAGTATCTGAGGAGACCCAGTACTTC.